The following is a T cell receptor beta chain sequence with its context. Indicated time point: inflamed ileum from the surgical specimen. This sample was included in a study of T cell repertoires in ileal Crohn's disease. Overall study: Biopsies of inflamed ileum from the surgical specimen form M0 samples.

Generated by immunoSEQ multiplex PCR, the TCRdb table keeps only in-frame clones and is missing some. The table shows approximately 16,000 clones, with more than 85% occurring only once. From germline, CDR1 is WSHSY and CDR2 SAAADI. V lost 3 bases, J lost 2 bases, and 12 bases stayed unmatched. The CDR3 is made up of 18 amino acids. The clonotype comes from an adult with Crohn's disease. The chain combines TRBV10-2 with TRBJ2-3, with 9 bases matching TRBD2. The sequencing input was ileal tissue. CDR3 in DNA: TGCGCCAGCAGTGATTTAAGTGGCCTAGCGGGATCCACAGATACGCAGTATTTT. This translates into CASSDLSGLAGSTDTQYF.